The 28 T cell receptor beta chains presented below share a single source sample, sequenced in a study of OX40 agonist ivuxolimab in advanced cancers. The table came from immunoSEQ multiplex PCR; TCRdb's copy has only in-frame clones and leaves some out. The data show 50,000 to 65,000 clones, with roughly 82% seen just once and roughly 3.7% held by the top ten. The sequencing used CD4+ or CD8+ T cells sorted from blood, collected in a trial of the OX40 agonist ivuxolimab. All receptors come from an adult with an advanced solid tumor such as melanoma, head and neck, liver or kidney cancer.

The gene calls are TRBV5-4 and TRBJ2-3; D gene unclear. Per germline, CDR1 SGHNT and CDR2 YYREEE (reference sequence). V shed 4 bases and J shed 1 base, with 10 bases lying between them. The CDR3 has 14 amino acids. CDR3 nucleotide sequence: TGTGCCAGCAGCCCCCTCACGGGCACAGATACGCAGTATTTT. This codes for CASSPLTGTDTQYF.

The V and J genes are TRBV5-1 and TRBJ2-5, with 7 nucleotides matching TRBD2. The germline CDR1 and CDR2 sequences are SGHRS and YFSETQ. The V gene end was trimmed by 4 bases and the J gene end by 2 bases; junction bases not matched to a gene: 5. The CDR3 has 14 amino acids. CDR3 DNA sequence: TGCGCCAGCAGCCCGAACGGGAGGCAAGAGACCCAGTACTTC. Translation gives CASSPNGRQETQYF.

This clone was counted between two and nine times. The chain links TRBV19 to TRBJ1-5, with a weak D call TRBD1 (6 bases). The CDR3 is made up of 16 amino acids. CDR1 is LNHDA, CDR2 SQIVND, per germline (reference sequence). V was shortened by 5 bases and J by 0 bases, with 14 bases between the two germline ends. Here the CDR3 DNA reads TGTGCCAGTAGTTCGCTTGGGACACTTAGCAATCAGCCCCAGCATTTT. This sequence encodes CASSSLGTLSNQPQHF. Based on the CDR3 plus reference TRBV19 and TRBJ1-5, the full variable domain is DGGITQSPKYLFRKEGQNVTLSCEQNLNHDAMYWYRQDPGQGLRLIYYSQIVNDFQKGDIAEGYSVSREKKESFPLTVTSAQKNPTAFYLCASSSLGTLSNQPQHFGDGTRLSIL.

The chain carries TRBV2 and TRBJ2-7; D ambiguous. V dropped 5 bases and J dropped 9 bases, with 11 bases sitting between them. The CDR3 totals 11 residues. Germline assignment: CDR1 SNHLY and CDR2 FYNNEI. The CDR3 DNA reads TGTGCCAGCAGTCAAAGTTGGAGGCAGTACTTC. Amino acids: CASSQSWRQYF. Based on the CDR3 plus reference TRBV2 and TRBJ2-7, the full variable domain is EPEVTQTPSHQVTQMGQEVILRCVPISNHLYFYWYRQILGQKVEFLVSFYNNEISEKSEIFDDQFSVERPDGSNFTLKIRSTKLEDSAMYFCASSQSWRQYFGPGTRLTVT.

V and J are TRBV9 and TRBJ2-1; TRBD2 agrees at 13 bases. Germline CDR1 and CDR2: SGDLS and YYNGEE. V shed 4 bases, J shed 15 bases, and the junction held 13 bases outside the gene matches. The CDR3 extends over 15 amino acids. CDR3 nucleotide sequence: TGTGCCAGCAGCATCCTCGGACTAGCGGGGGCCGGCCTGTTCTTC. As protein: CASSILGLAGAGLFF.

The chain carries TRBV14 and TRBJ2-1; D is uncertain. This CDR3 spans 12 amino acids. The germline V and J ends were trimmed by 4 bases and 8 bases, with 9 bases remaining between them. Germline CDR1 reads SGHDN; CDR2 reads FVKESK. Here the CDR3 DNA reads TGTGCCAGCAGCCGCCTTTTGCATGAGCAGTTCTTC. The encoded protein is CASSRLLHEQFF.

V and J are TRBV5-1 and TRBJ2-5, with D possibly called TRBD1 or TRBD2 (5 bases each). The J call could be wrong; TRBJ2-7 is a better fit for the DNA end. The CDR3 is 14 amino acids. CDR1 and CDR2 from the germline V gene are SGHRS and YFSETQ. The CDR3 bases are TGCGCCAGCAGCTTGGTCAGGGAGCCCTACGAGCAGTACTTC. It codes for CASSLVREPYEQYF.

This clone was detected once. The rearrangement uses TRBV18 and TRBJ2-2, with TRBD1 matching over 12 bases. J gave up 0 bases and V 6 bases, and 11 bases lay outside the gene matches. From germline, CDR1 is KGHSH and CDR2 LQKENI. This CDR3 is 19 amino acids long. CDR3 region: CASSAGGQGASPNTGELFF. In DNA form, the CDR3 reads TGTGCCAGCTCTGCGGGGGGACAGGGGGCGTCCCCGAACACCGGGGAGCTGTTTTTT.

The chain is built from TRBV7-2 and TRBJ2-7; 9 nucleotides agree with TRBD2. Germline lookup yields CDR1 SGHTA and CDR2 FQGNSA. V lost 1 base to trimming and J lost 6 bases; unmatched junction nucleotides: 7. The CDR3 loop spans 15 amino acids. The CDR3 coding sequence is TGTGCCAGCAGCTTAGGGAGCGGGGGGACCACCGAGCAGTACTTC. This translates into CASSLGSGGTTEQYF.

The chain is built from TRBV7-9 and TRBJ1-2, with D unclear. The CDR3 runs to 11 residues. V lost 1 base and J lost 5, with 2 bases in between. The V gene's germline CDR1 is SEHNR and CDR2 FQNEAQ (reference sequence). CDR3 protein: CASSLDYGYTF. DNA for the CDR3: TGTGCCAGCAGCTTAGATTATGGCTACACCTTC.

The rearrangement links TRBV5-1 to TRBJ2-3; 9 bases align to TRBD2. Germline V lookup: CDR1 SGHRS, CDR2 YFSETQ. The CDR3 has 14 amino acids. The V and J ends lost 2 bases and 6 bases, in that order; junction bases with no gene match: 4. The CDR3 DNA is TGCGCCAGCAGCTTTGTAACTAGCGGGGATACGCAGTATTTT. Protein product: CASSFVTSGDTQYF.

This chain links TRBV7-8 with TRBJ2-7, with TRBD1 matching 7 bases. J gave up 3 bases and V 5 bases, and 7 bases lay outside the gene matches. CDR1 SGHVS and CDR2 FQNEAQ come from the germline V gene. The CDR3 loop spans 14 amino acids. The CDR3 spells CASSNRGRNYEQYF. CDR3 bases: TGTGCCAGCAGCAACAGGGGTCGAAACTACGAGCAGTACTTC.

This clone was found a few times. The chain carries TRBV20-1 and TRBJ2-1, with no clear D. V was cut by 4 bases and J by 7 bases, with 5 bases left in between. Germline CDR1 DFQATT, CDR2 SNEGSKA (reference sequence). This CDR3 contains 10 residues. CDR3 bases: TGCAGTGCTACCGGAAATGAGCAGTTCTTC. This encodes CSATGNEQFF.

The V call is TRBV2, the J call TRBJ2-7; D is perhaps TRBD1 (5 bases). Germline V lookup: CDR1 SNHLY, CDR2 FYNNEI. The V gene lost 5 bases and the J gene lost 0 bases, with 5 bases spanning the gap. The CDR3 sequence is 12 residues long. CDR3 loop: CASSRGSYEQYF. Written as DNA, the CDR3 is TGTGCCAGCAGTAGGGGCTCCTACGAGCAGTACTTC.

The V call is TRBV12-2, the J call TRBJ2-5; TRBD1 is the table's D call, not checked against the DNA. TRBV12-2 is assigned pseudogene status. This CDR3 region has 18 residues. CDR3 sequence reads: CASRPPSWTGEVCETQYF. CDR3 DNA: TGTGCAAGTCGCCCACCGAGCTGGACAGGGGAGGTATGCGAGACCCAGTACTTC.

This clone was observed once. The chain links TRBV11-2 to TRBJ2-3, with a tentative D call TRBD1 (6 bases). Trimming took 5 bases from V and 6 from J, leaving 12 bases between them. The CDR3 covers 13 residues. Germline CDR1 SGHAT, CDR2 FQNNGV. The DNA for the CDR3 is TGTGCCAGCAGCATAACAGGGCTCGATACGCAGTATTTT. This translates into CASSITGLDTQYF. Looking up the rest from reference TRBV11-2 and TRBJ2-3 gives the full variable domain: EAGVAQSPRYKIIEKRQSVAFWCNPISGHATLYWYQQILGQGPKLLIQFQNNGVVDDSQLPKDRFSAERLKGVDSTLKIQPAKLEDSAVYLCASSITGLDTQYFGPGTRLTVL.

The chain links TRBV7-9 to TRBJ2-7; no clear D gene. V was shortened by 4 bases and J by 3 bases, with 10 bases between the two germline ends. CDR1 is SEHNR, CDR2 FQNEAQ, per germline (reference sequence). The CDR3 spans 13 residues. The CDR3 region has the DNA TGTGCCAGCAGCTCCGGGCCCCTCTACGAGCAGTACTTC. Its translation: CASSSGPLYEQYF. The variable domain in full, completed from reference TRBV7-9 and TRBJ2-7, reads DTGVSQNPRHKITKRGQNVTFRCDPISEHNRLYWYRQTLGQGPEFLTYFQNEAQLEKSRLLSDRFSAERPKGSFSTLEIQRTEQGDSAMYLCASSSGPLYEQYFGPGTRLTVT.

In nucleotides, the CDR3 is TGTGCCAGCAGCTTTGGGGGGAACACTGAAGCTTTCTTT. It is translated as CASSFGGNTEAFF. This chain joins TRBV5-4 and TRBJ1-1, with D possibly TRBD1 on 5 matching bases. Germline-derived CDR1 and CDR2 are SGHNT and YYREEE (reference sequence). The V and J ends lost 2 bases and 1 base respectively, with 6 bases between them. CDR3 length: 13 amino acids.

The chain's CDR3 is CASSLASSAYEQYF. CDR3 nucleotides: TGTGCCAGCAGCTTAGCGTCGTCAGCCTACGAGCAGTACTTC. The chain employs TRBV7-2 and TRBJ2-7, with D unclear. The CDR3 totals 14 residues. From germline, CDR1 is SGHTA and CDR2 FQGNSA. The V end lost 0 bases, the J end lost 2 bases, and 8 bases lay between the germline ends. Full variable domain (missing parts from reference TRBV7-2 and TRBJ2-7): GAGVSQSPSNKVTEKGKDVELRCDPISGHTALYWYRQSLGQGLEFLIYFQGNSAPDKSGLPSDRFSAERTGGSVSTLTIQRTQQEDSAVYLCASSLASSAYEQYFGPGTRLTVT.

The V call is TRBV5-1, the J call TRBJ2-1; no reliable D call. The V end was cut by 0 bases, the J end by 4 bases, with 5 bases between. The germline V gene encodes CDR1 SGHRS and CDR2 YFSETQ. This CDR3 spans 13 amino acids. Here the CDR3 reads CASSLEVYNEQFF. CDR3 nucleotide sequence: TGCGCCAGCAGCTTGGAGGTTTACAATGAGCAGTTCTTC.

Notes on this clone: One junction end does not reproduce the germline sequence, and a read error may be involved. The chain uses TRBV4-1 and TRBJ1-4; a possible D gene is TRBD1 (6 bases). Germline V lookup: CDR1 MGHRA, CDR2 YSYEKL. There are 15 residues in the CDR3. The CDR3 sequence is CASSQEWNREEKLFF. Written as DNA, the CDR3 is TGTGCCAGCAGCCAAGAATGGAACAGGGAGGAAAAACTGTTTTTT.

The J gene is TRBJ1-3, the V gene TRBV29-1; perhaps TRBD1 as D (6 bases). The germline V and J ends were trimmed by 6 bases and 4 bases, with 19 bases remaining between them. CDR1 and CDR2 from the germline V gene are SQVTM and ANQGSEA. This CDR3 is 15 amino acids long. This CDR3 reads CSVLGRGAIGNTIYF. The CDR3 region has the DNA TGCAGCGTGTTGGGCAGGGGCGCAATCGGAAACACCATATATTTT. The entire variable domain, with the rest obtained from reference TRBV29-1 and TRBJ1-3, is as follows: SAVISQKPSRDICQRGTSLTIQCQVDSQVTMMFWYRQQPGQSLTLIATANQGSEATYESGFVIDKFPISRPNLTFSTLTVSNMSPEDSSIYLCSVLGRGAIGNTIYFGEGSWLTVV.

The V and J genes are TRBV5-4 and TRBJ2-1, with 11 bases aligning to TRBD2. The CDR3 extends over 15 amino acids. Germline CDR1 and CDR2: SGHNT and YYREEE (reference sequence). Trimming cost V 1 base and J 3 bases; bases outside gene matches: 0. The CDR3, as DNA: TGTGCCAGCAGCTTGACTAGCGGGAGCTACAATGAGCAGTTCTTC. It yields the protein CASSLTSGSYNEQFF.

This chain uses TRBV7-2 with TRBJ2-3; possible D gene TRBD1, 5 bases. Germline CDR1 reads SGHTA; CDR2 reads FQGNSA. This CDR3 spans 15 amino acids. The V gene lost 2 bases and the J gene lost 5 bases, with 14 bases spanning the gap. DNA of the CDR3: TGTGCCAGCAGCTTATTCCTTGGGGCTGGAGATACGCAGTATTTT. This codes for CASSLFLGAGDTQYF.

This clone has only one observation. The chain joins TRBV7-2 to TRBJ2-5; tentatively, D is TRBD2 (5 bases). With 4 bases removed from V and 1 base from J, the gap between germline ends came to 7 bases. CDR3 length equals 13 residues. The germline gives CDR1 SGHTA, CDR2 FQGNSA. This chain's CDR3 is CASSSSTQETQYF. The CDR3 nucleotides read TGTGCCAGCAGCTCTAGCACCCAAGAGACCCAGTACTTC. The entire variable domain, with the rest obtained from reference TRBV7-2 and TRBJ2-5, is as follows: GAGVSQSPSNKVTEKGKDVELRCDPISGHTALYWYRQSLGQGLEFLIYFQGNSAPDKSGLPSDRFSAERTGGSVSTLTIQRTQQEDSAVYLCASSSSTQETQYFGPGTRLLVL.

V gene TRBV7-9 combines with J gene TRBJ2-1; 7 positions match TRBD2. The J segment lost 6 bases and the V segment lost 1 base, leaving 3 bases of the junction unmatched. CDR3 length equals 14 residues. Germline loops: CDR1 SEHNR, CDR2 FQNEAQ (reference sequence). CDR3: CASSLGASGNEQFF. The DNA of the CDR3 is TGTGCCAGCAGCTTAGGGGCTAGCGGCAATGAGCAGTTCTTC.

J is TRBJ1-6 and V is TRBV6-5, with TRBD1 matching over 10 bases. V gave up 3 bases and J gave up 10 bases; unmatched junction bases: 3. The CDR3 is 14 residues long. Germline V lookup: CDR1 MNHEY, CDR2 SVGAGI. Written as DNA, the CDR3 is TGTGCCAGCAGTTATGGGACAGGGGAATCACCCCTCCACTTT. Its protein is CASSYGTGESPLHF.

This clone has more than one count but fewer than ten. V and J are TRBV5-1 and TRBJ2-3; TRBD1 might be the D (6 bases). The V end was cut by 2 bases, the J end by 0 bases, with 10 bases between. The CDR3 runs to 15 residues. Germline V lookup: CDR1 SGHRS, CDR2 YFSETQ. The DNA of the CDR3 is TGCGCCAGCAGCTTCCAGGGGTCTAGCACAGATACGCAGTATTTT. Translating gives CASSFQGSSTDTQYF.